Below, one TCR beta chain is given with its context. Its antigen is not known. This CDR3 comprises 15 residues. Germline V gives CDR1 LNHDA, CDR2 SQIVND (reference sequence). V dropped 6 bases and J dropped 5 bases, with 19 bases sitting between them. These data originate in a study of beta chain features in type 1 diabetes. Study findings and constraints: The naive, central memory and Treg TCRB repertoires showed an apparent similarity that was greater among patients than among healthy donors.

The isolated RNA, all of it, was reverse transcribed, so expressed TCRB transcripts were what got sequenced. Naive, central memory and regulatory T cell samples averaged roughly 3.7 million immunoSEQ reads each. The data were produced by immunoSEQ multiplex PCR, yet TCRdb's version contains in-frame clones alone and is incomplete. This table has fewer than 650,000 clones, about 16% appearing once. Populations obtained by sorting all exceeded 95% purity. The sample was naive CD4+ T cells from blood. The clonotype was recovered from a man younger than 35 in good health. The genes are TRBV19 and TRBJ2-5, with TRBD2 as a possible D gene (6 bases). The CDR3: CASSPGLWGSETQYF. CDR3 sequence (DNA): TGTGCCAGTAGCCCGGGACTCTGGGGGTCCGAGACCCAGTACTTC.